One sample yielded the 22 T cell receptor beta chains listed below, sequenced in a study of T cells in Graves' hyperthyroidism and ophthalmopathy. TCR beta CDR3 regions were amplified from RNA transcripts. Carried out on the TCR CDR3, a first-round RT-PCR used the HTBI primer set. TCRdb re-called the multiplex PCR reads through MiXCR, storing one row per CDR3 protein. The table shows 550,000 to 700,000 distinct CDR3 sequences, with around 46% occurring only once. The sample taken for sequencing was peripheral blood or thyroid tissue (not recorded which). All receptors derive from an adult woman with Graves' disease, either hyperthyroidism or ophthalmopathy (not recorded which).

This clonotype was recorded many times. The chain combines TRBV19 with TRBJ1-1, with D possibly matching TRBD1 (6 bases). Trimming stripped 7 bases from V and 1 base from J, with 13 bases between. The CDR3 length is 14 residues. The V gene's germline CDR1 is LNHDA and CDR2 SQIVND (reference sequence). Here the CDR3 DNA reads TGTGCCAGTACGACGGGGGCTGGGAACACTGAAGCTTTCTTT. It yields the protein CASTTGAGNTEAFF.

This clonotype was observed at least ten times. At one boundary the junction diverges from the germline segment, which might be a read error. CDR3 sequence reads: CASSLPEETQYF. CDR3 DNA sequence: TGTGCCAGCAGCTTACCCGAGGAGACCCAGTACTTC. The chain recombines TRBV5-1 with TRBJ2-5; D is uncertain. This CDR3 contains 12 residues. In germline, CDR1 is SGHRS, CDR2 YFSETQ.

The chain couples TRBV2 to TRBJ1-4; 9 bases agree with TRBD1. After removal of 4 bases from V and 3 bases from J, the junction contained 0 bases not matched to a gene. The CDR3 runs to 14 residues. CDR1 and CDR2 (germline): SNHLY, FYNNEI. The CDR3 DNA is TGTGCCAGCAGTGGACAGGGGGCTAATGAAAAACTGTTTTTT. This translates into CASSGQGANEKLFF. The full variable domain, its missing parts supplied by reference TRBV2 and TRBJ1-4, is EPEVTQTPSHQVTQMGQEVILRCVPISNHLYFYWYRQILGQKVEFLVSFYNNEISEKSEIFDDQFSVERPDGSNFTLKIRSTKLEDSAMYFCASSGQGANEKLFFGSGTQLSVL.

This clonotype was counted at least ten times. This chain connects TRBV2 to TRBJ2-2; D may match TRBD1 or TRBD2 (5 bases each). The germline V and J ends were trimmed by 5 bases and 1 base, with 11 bases remaining between them. Germline CDR1 is SNHLY and CDR2 is FYNNEI. The CDR3 length is 15 residues. The CDR3 here is CASSWDPENTGELFF. The CDR3 DNA follows: TGTGCCAGCAGTTGGGACCCGGAGAACACCGGGGAGCTGTTTTTT.

The V call is TRBV24-1, the J call TRBJ1-2; D not resolved. V lost 5 bases and J lost 0, with 9 bases in between. The CDR3 has 14 residues. CDR1 and CDR2 (germline): KGHDR, SFDVKD. CDR3 nucleotides: TGTGCCACCAGTGCGGGTGTCACTAACTATGGCTACACCTTC. This codes for CATSAGVTNYGYTF.

This clonotype was detected many times. The V and J genes are TRBV12-3 or TRBV12-4 and TRBJ2-7; TRBD1 is a possible D gene (6 bases). V was pared by 7 bases and J by 0 bases, with 13 bases between. The CDR3 spans 14 residues. The chain's CDR3 is CASNPTGSSYEQYF. CDR3 bases: TGTGCCAGCAACCCGACAGGCAGCTCCTACGAGCAGTACTTC.

In its sample, this clonotype was seen many times. The chain links TRBV5-1 to TRBJ2-7; 13 positions match TRBD2. From germline, CDR1 is SGHRS and CDR2 YFSETQ. The CDR3 extends over 15 amino acids. Trimming removed 4 bases from V and 4 bases from J; junction bases left unmatched: 5. The CDR3 is CASSRGTSGDYEQYF. In DNA, the CDR3 is TGCGCCAGCAGCCGGGGGACTAGCGGGGATTACGAGCAGTACTTC.

V usage is TRBV7-9 and J usage is TRBJ1-2; the D gene is possibly TRBD1 (5 bases). The CDR3 length is 14 residues. Germline V gene lookup returns CDR1 SEHNR and CDR2 FQNEAQ (reference sequence). The V and J ends lost 0 bases and 8 bases respectively, with 13 bases between them. CDR3 sequence reads: CASSLALGTSGYTF. The CDR3 DNA reads as TGTGCCAGCAGCTTAGCGCTCGGGACTAGCGGCTACACCTTC.

In its sample, this clonotype was seen many times. The chain joins TRBV6-1 to TRBJ2-7, with D possibly TRBD2 on 7 matching bases. Trimming cost V 5 bases and J 3 bases, with 11 bases left between them. Germline CDR1 MNHNS, CDR2 SASEGT. This CDR3 region has 13 residues. The CDR3 protein is CASSRGGIYEQYF. Written as DNA, the CDR3 is TGTGCCAGCAGTAGGGGGGGGATCTACGAGCAGTACTTC.

At least ten counts were recorded for this clonotype. V is TRBV5-1 and J is TRBJ1-1, with no clear D. V lost 6 bases to trimming and J lost 11 bases, with 20 bases between them. The CDR3 extends over 13 amino acids. The germline gives CDR1 SGHRS, CDR2 YFSETQ. The CDR3 spells CASKAGIGFGAFF. The CDR3 DNA sequence: TGCGCCAGCAAAGCGGGGATTGGGTTTGGGGCTTTCTTT.

This clonotype was detected ten times or more. The V gene is TRBV11-2, the J gene TRBJ1-1; possible D gene TRBD1, 6 bases. Trimming took 5 bases from V and 1 from J, leaving 17 bases between them. CDR1 SGHAT and CDR2 FQNNGV come from the germline V gene. This CDR3 has 16 amino acids. DNA for the CDR3: TGTGCCAGCAGCGCCAGAGACAGGACTCCGAACACTGAAGCTTTCTTT. Its translation: CASSARDRTPNTEAFF.

The chain joins TRBV24-1 to TRBJ2-5; 11 nucleotides align to TRBD1. The junction had 11 bases not matched to a gene; V was cut back by 10 bases and J by 5 bases. Germline CDR1 is KGHDR and CDR2 is SFDVKD. This CDR3 is 15 amino acids long. CDR3 sequence reads: CATRPGTGGGETQYF. CDR3 DNA: TGTGCCACTCGACCCGGGACAGGGGGAGGTGAGACCCAGTACTTC.

V and J are TRBV30 and TRBJ1-2; tentative D call: TRBD1 (5 bases). This CDR3 contains 14 residues. Germline CDR1 is GTSNPN and CDR2 is SVGIG (reference sequence). Deletions cut 0 bases from V and 2 bases from J, with 10 bases between. The DNA for the CDR3 is TGTGCCTGGAGTGTACACGGGGGGAACTATGGCTACACCTTC. As protein: CAWSVHGGNYGYTF.

Notes on this clonotype: A single base separates this from a much larger clone, so it may be a read error. V and J are TRBV20-1 and TRBJ2-7, with D possibly being TRBD2 (6 bases). Trimming shortened V by 5 bases and J by 4 bases, and 21 bases separated the two germline ends. CDR3 length: 15 amino acids. CDR1 is DFQATT and CDR2 is SNEGSKA in the germline V gene (reference sequence). In DNA form, the CDR3 reads TGCAGTGCTGGTGGCCAGCTGGGAGGCTCGTACGAGCAGTACTTC. Translated, it gives CSAGGQLGGSYEQYF.

The rearrangement uses TRBV20-1 and TRBJ1-5; tentative D call: TRBD1 (5 bases). The V gene lost 0 bases and the J gene lost 3 bases, with 9 bases spanning the gap. This CDR3 contains 14 residues. The germline gives CDR1 DFQATT, CDR2 SNEGSKA (reference sequence). This CDR3 is CSARDSGTNQPQHF. The CDR3, as DNA: TGCAGTGCTAGAGATAGCGGGACCAATCAGCCCCAGCATTTT.

In this sample, this clonotype turned up a few times. The J gene is TRBJ2-7, the V gene TRBV28, with 13 bases identical to TRBD2. This CDR3 has 16 residues. V trimming: 5 bases; J trimming: 2 bases; junction bases outside the gene matches: 6. Germline V lookup: CDR1 MDHEN, CDR2 SYDVKM. In DNA form, the CDR3 reads TGTGCCAGCAGTATCCGGACTAGCGGGGGAACCTACGAGCAGTACTTC. Translation: CASSIRTSGGTYEQYF.

The chain combines TRBV15 with TRBJ2-5; TRBD2 matches 7 bases. CDR3 length: 17 residues. The junction had 12 bases not matched to a gene; V was cut back by 0 bases and J by 5 bases. Germline values: CDR1 LNHNV, CDR2 YYDKDF (reference sequence). The CDR3 here is CATSRDKTASGLETQYF. CDR3 bases: TGTGCCACCAGCAGAGATAAAACGGCTAGCGGCTTGGAGACCCAGTACTTC.

The chain joins TRBV10-3 to TRBJ1-4; 7 bases match TRBD1. The V gene's germline CDR1 is ENHRY and CDR2 SYGVKD. CDR3 length equals 13 residues. This CDR3 reads CAEDRVGGEKLFF. CDR3 in DNA: TGTGCGGAAGACAGGGTAGGGGGTGAAAAACTGTTTTTT.

The genes are TRBV25-1 and TRBJ2-7, with a tentative D call TRBD2 (6 bases). CDR1 MGHDK and CDR2 SYGVNS come from the germline V gene. Trimming took 4 bases from V and 0 from J, leaving 16 bases between them. The CDR3 has 16 amino acids. The CDR3 sequence: CASSASSGSVSYEQYF. CDR3 DNA sequence: TGTGCCAGCAGTGCTAGTTCCGGGAGTGTCTCCTACGAGCAGTACTTC.

The V and J genes are TRBV12-3 or TRBV12-4 and TRBJ2-7, with 8 bases fitting TRBD1. The J call is in doubt because the DNA end fits TRBJ2-1 better. The CDR3 totals 15 residues. The CDR3 bases are TGTGCCAGCAGTCTATCCTACAGGGGGGCCAATGAGCAGTTCTTC. This sequence encodes CASSLSYRGANEQFF.

About this clonotype: The junction shows a germline mismatch at one end, possibly a read error. The chain has TRBV5-1 and TRBJ1-1; 7 nucleotides match TRBD1. Germline V gene data show CDR1 as SGHRS and CDR2 as YFSETQ. The CDR3 is 14 residues long. The chain's CDR3 is CAGSLAGGPTEAFF. In DNA form, the CDR3 reads TGCGCCGGCAGCTTGGCAGGGGGGCCCACTGAAGCTTTCTTT. Full variable domain (rest looked up from reference TRBV5-1 and TRBJ1-1): KAGVTQTPRYLIKTRGQQVTLSCSPISGHRSVSWYQQTPGQGLQFLFEYFSETQRNKGNFPGRFSGRQFSNSRSEMNVSTLELGDSALYLCAGSLAGGPTEAFFGQGTRLTVV.

This clonotype was counted between two and nine times. V is TRBV7-2 and J is TRBJ1-6; D is unclear. CDR1 is SGHTA and CDR2 is FQGNSA in the germline V gene. The ends were cut back, 1 base at V and 7 bases at J, with 14 bases in the middle. The length of the CDR3 is 16 residues. The CDR3 here is CASSLGVGFGNSPLHF. CDR3 bases: TGTGCCAGCAGCTTAGGGGTGGGGTTCGGGAATTCACCCCTCCACTTT.